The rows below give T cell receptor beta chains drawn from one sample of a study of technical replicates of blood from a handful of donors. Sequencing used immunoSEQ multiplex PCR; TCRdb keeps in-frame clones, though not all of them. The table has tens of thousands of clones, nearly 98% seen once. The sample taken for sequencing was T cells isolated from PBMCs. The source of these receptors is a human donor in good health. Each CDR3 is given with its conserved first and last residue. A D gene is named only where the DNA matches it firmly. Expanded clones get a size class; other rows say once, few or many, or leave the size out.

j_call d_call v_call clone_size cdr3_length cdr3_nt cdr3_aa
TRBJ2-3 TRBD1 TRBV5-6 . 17 TGTGCCAGCAGCTTTTCTGGACAGGGGCCTCTCCAGGATACGCAGTATTTT CASSFSGQGPLQDTQYF
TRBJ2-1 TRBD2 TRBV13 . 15 TGTGCCAGCAGCTTCGGGACTAGCGTTTACAATGAGCAGTTCTTC CASSFGTSVYNEQFF
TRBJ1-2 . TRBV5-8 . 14 TGTGCCAGCAGCTTGGTTCAGGGTCGGCAGGGCTACACCTTC CASSLVQGRQGYTF
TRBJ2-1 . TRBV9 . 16 TGTGCCAGCAGCGCCCTGGGCCCCCACTCCTACAATGAGCAGTTCTTC CASSALGPHSYNEQFF
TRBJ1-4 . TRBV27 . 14 TGTGCCAGCAGTTTAAACAGGGCTAATGAAAAACTGTTTTTT CASSLNRANEKLFF
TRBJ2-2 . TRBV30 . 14 TGTGCCTGGAGTGTAGGCAGGGTAATCGGGGAGCTGTTTTTT CAWSVGRVIGELFF
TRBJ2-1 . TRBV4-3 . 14 TGCGCCAGCAGCCAAGAAGCAGGTACCAATGAGCAGTTCTTC CASSQEAGTNEQFF
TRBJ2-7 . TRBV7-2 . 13 TGTGCCAGCAGCTTATTCCGCTACTACGAGCAGTACTTC CASSLFRYYEQYF
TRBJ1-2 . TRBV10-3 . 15 TGTGCCGCAGCAATCCAGGGGTCGGGTGTCTATGGCTACACCTTC CAAAIQGSGVYGYTF
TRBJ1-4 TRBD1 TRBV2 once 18 TGTGCCAGCATGCCTGCCGAGGGACAGGGGGATAACGGGGAAAAACTGTTTTTT CASMPAEGQGDNGEKLFF
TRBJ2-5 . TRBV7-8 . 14 TGTGCCAGCAGCTTAGCTAGGGGGGGAGAGACCCAGTACTTC CASSLARGGETQYF
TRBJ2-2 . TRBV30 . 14 TGTGCCTGGAACACAGGGCTTAACACCGGGGAGCTGTTTTTT CAWNTGLNTGELFF
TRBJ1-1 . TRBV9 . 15 TGTGCCAGCAGTTACAGAGGGGGTCTCGACACTGAAGCTTTCTTT CASSYRGGLDTEAFF
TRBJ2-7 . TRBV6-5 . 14 TGTGCCAGCCAGGGTCGTATACCGGTTGGGGAGCAGTACTTC CASQGRIPVGEQYF
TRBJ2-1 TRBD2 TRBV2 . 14 TGTGCCAGTGGAAGACTAGCGGGAGGCCATGAGCAGTTCTTC CASGRLAGGHEQFF
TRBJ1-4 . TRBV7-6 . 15 TGTGCCAGCAGCTTTAATGTACAGTTTAATGAAAAACTGTTTTTT CASSFNVQFNEKLFF